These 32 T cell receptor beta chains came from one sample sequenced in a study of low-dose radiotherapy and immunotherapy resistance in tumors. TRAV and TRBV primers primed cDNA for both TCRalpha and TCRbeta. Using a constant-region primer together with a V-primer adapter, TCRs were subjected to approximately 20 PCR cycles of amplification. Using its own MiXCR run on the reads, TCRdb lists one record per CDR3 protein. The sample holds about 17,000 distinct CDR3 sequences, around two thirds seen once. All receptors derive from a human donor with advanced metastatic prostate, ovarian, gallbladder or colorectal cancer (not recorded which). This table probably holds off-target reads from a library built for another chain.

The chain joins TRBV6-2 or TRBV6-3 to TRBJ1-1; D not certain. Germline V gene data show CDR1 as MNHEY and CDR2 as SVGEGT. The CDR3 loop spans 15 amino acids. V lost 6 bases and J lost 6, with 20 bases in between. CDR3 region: CASRLGRILFPEAFF. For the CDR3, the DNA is TGTGCCAGCAGATTAGGCAGGATACTCTTCCCTGAAGCTTTCTTT.

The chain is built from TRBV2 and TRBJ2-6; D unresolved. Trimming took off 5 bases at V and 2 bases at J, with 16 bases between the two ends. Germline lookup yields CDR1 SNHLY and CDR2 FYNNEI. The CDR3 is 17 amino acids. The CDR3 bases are TGTGCCAGCAGTTTTGATATCAAGGGTGCTGGGGCCAACGTCCTGACTTTC. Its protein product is CASSFDIKGAGANVLTF.

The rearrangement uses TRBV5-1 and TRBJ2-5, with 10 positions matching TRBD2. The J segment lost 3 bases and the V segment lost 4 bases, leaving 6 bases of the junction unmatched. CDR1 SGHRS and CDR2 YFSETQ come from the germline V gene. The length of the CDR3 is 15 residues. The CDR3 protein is CASSPGLAEEETQYF. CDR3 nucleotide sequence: TGCGCCAGCAGCCCAGGACTAGCGGAGGAAGAGACCCAGTACTTC.

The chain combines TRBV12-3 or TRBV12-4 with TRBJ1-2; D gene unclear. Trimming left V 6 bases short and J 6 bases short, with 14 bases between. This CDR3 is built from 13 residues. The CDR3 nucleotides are TGTGCCAGCAGCCCGAGGGAAAAGAATGGCTACACCTTC. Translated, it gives CASSPREKNGYTF.

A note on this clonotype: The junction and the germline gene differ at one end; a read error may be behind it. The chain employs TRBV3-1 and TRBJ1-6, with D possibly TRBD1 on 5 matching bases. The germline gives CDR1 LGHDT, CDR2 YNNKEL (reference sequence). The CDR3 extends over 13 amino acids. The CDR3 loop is CAFMKQGAGKSTF. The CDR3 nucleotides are TGTGCTTTCATGAAGCAGGGTGCAGGCAAATCAACCTTT.

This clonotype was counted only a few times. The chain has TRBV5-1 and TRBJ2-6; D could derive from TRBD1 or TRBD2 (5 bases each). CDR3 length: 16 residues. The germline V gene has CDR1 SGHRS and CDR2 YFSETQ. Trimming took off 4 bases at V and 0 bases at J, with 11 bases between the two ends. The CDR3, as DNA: TGCGCCAGCAGCAGGGGACCGAGCTCTGGGGCCAACGTCCTGACTTTC. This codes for CASSRGPSSGANVLTF.

CDR3 DNA sequence: TGTGCCAGCAGCCCTAGTGGGCCGGGCGGGGAGCAGTACTTC. Translating it yields CASSPSGPGGEQYF. J is TRBJ2-7 and V is TRBV6-5; a weak D match, TRBD2 (5 bases). The CDR3 length is 14 residues. Germline values: CDR1 MNHEY, CDR2 SVGAGI. Between the trimmed V and J ends, which lost 6 bases and 7 bases, there was a span of 19 bases.

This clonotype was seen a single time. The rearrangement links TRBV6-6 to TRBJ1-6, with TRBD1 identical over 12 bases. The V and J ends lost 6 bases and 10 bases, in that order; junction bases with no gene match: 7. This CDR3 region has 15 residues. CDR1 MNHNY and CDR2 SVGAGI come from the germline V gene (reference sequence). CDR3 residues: CASRDSGTGGSPLHF. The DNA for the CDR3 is TGTGCCAGCAGGGATTCCGGGACAGGGGGCTCACCCCTCCACTTT.

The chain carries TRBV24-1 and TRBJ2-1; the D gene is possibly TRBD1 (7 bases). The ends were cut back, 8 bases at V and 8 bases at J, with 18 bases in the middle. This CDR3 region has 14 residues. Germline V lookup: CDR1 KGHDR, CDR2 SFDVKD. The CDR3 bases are TGTGCCACCACTCCCGGGGGACAGCAAGATGAGCAGTTCTTC. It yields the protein CATTPGGQQDEQFF.

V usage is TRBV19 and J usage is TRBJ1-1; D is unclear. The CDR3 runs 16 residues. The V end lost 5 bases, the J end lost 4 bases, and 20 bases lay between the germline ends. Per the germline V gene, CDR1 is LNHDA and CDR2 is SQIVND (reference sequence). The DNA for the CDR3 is TGTGCCAGTAGTCCATCCGCCGCAGGCTTCGGCACTGAAGCTTTCTTT. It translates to CASSPSAAGFGTEAFF.

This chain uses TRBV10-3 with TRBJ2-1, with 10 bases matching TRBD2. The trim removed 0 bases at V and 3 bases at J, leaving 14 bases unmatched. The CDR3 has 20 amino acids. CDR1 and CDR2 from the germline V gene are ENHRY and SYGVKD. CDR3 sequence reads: CAISESKLAGGVGGYNEQFF. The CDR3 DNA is TGTGCCATCAGTGAGTCAAAGTTAGCGGGAGGAGTAGGGGGCTACAATGAGCAGTTCTTC.

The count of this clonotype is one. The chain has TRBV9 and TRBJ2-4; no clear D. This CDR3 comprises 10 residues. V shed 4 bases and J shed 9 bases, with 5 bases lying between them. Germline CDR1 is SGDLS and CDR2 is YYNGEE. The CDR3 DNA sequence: TGTGCCAGCAGCCAATTCATTCAGTACTTC. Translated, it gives CASSQFIQYF.

CDR3 loop: CASSFRGRDTQYF. CDR3 DNA: TGTGCCAGCAGTTTCCGGGGGAGGGATACGCAGTATTTT. This chain links TRBV12-3 or TRBV12-4 with TRBJ2-3; D might be TRBD2 (6 bases). The CDR3 length is 13 residues. V was shortened by 3 bases and J by 6 bases, with 10 bases between the two germline ends.

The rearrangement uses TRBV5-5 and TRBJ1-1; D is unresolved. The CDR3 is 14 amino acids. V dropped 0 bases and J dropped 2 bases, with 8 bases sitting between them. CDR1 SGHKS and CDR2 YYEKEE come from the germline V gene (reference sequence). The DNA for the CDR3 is TGTGCCAGCAGCTTGGTTTGGAGAAACACTGAAGCTTTCTTT. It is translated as CASSLVWRNTEAFF.

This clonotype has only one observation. As DNA, the CDR3 is TGTGCCAGCAGCTTGATTGGGTCGGAGACCCAGTACTTC. Translation gives CASSLIGSETQYF. The V gene is TRBV5-6, the J gene TRBJ2-5, with D unresolved. With 1 base removed from V and 5 bases from J, the gap between germline ends came to 9 bases. The length of the CDR3 is 13 residues. Germline V gene data show CDR1 as SGHDT and CDR2 as YYEEEE.

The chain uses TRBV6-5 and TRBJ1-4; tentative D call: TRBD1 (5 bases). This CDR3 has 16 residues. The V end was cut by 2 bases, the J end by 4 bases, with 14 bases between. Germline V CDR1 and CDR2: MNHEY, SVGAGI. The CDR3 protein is CASSYGTPALNEKLFF. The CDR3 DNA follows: TGTGCCAGCAGTTACGGGACCCCCGCCCTTAATGAAAAACTGTTTTTT.

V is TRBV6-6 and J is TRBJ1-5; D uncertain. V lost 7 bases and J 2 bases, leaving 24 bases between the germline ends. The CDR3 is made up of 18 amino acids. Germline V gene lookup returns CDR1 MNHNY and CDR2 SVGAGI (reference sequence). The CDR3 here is CASTQGRLELLGNQPQHF. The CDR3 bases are TGTGCCAGCACCCAAGGACGACTTGAACTCTTGGGCAATCAGCCCCAGCATTTT.

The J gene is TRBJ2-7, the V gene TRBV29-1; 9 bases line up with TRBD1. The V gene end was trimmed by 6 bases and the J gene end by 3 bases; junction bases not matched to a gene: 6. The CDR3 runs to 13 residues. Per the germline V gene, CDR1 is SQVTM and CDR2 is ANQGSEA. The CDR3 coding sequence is TGCAGCGTCTCCGAGACAGGGGGCTACGAGCAGTACTTC. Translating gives CSVSETGGYEQYF.

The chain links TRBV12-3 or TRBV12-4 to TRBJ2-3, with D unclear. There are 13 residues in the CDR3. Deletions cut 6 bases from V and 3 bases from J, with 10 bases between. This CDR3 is CASRASTTDTQYF. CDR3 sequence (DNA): TGTGCCAGCAGAGCTAGTACTACAGATACGCAGTATTTT.

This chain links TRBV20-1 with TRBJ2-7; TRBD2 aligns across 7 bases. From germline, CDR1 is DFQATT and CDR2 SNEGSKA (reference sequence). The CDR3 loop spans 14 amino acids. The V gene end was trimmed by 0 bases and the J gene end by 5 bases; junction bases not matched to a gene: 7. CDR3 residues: CSAREAGEINEQYF. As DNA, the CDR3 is TGCAGTGCTAGAGAGGCGGGAGAGATTAACGAGCAGTACTTC.

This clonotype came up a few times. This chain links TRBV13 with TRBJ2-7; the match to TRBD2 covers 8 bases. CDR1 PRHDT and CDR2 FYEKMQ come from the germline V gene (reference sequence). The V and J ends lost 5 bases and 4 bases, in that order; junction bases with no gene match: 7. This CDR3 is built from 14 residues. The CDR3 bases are TGTGCCAGCAGCCCAAGCGGGAGAAGTTACGAGCAGTACTTC. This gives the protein CASSPSGRSYEQYF.

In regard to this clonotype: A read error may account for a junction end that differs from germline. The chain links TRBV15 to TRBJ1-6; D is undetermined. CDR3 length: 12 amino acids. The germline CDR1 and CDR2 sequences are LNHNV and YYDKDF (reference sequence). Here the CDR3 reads CAVNTNAGKSTF. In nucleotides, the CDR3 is TGTGCAGTCAACACCAATGCAGGCAAATCAACCTTT.

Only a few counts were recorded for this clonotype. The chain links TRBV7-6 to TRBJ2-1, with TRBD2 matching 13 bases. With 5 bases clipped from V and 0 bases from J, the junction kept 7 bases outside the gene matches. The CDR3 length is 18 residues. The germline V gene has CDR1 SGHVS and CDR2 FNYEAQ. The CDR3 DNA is TGTGCCAGCAGCAGGGGGACTAGCGGGATGAGCTCCTACAATGAGCAGTTCTTC. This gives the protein CASSRGTSGMSSYNEQFF. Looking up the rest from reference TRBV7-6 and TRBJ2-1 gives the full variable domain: GAGVSQSPRYKVTKRGQDVALRCDPISGHVSLYWYRQALGQGPEFLTYFNYEAQQDKSGLPNDRFSAERPEGSISTLTIQRTEQRDSAMYRCASSRGTSGMSSYNEQFFGPGTRLTVL.

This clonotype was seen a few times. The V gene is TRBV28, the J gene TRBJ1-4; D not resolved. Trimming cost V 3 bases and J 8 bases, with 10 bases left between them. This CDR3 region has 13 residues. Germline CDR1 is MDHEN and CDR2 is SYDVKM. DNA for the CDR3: TGTGCCAGCAGTTTTCGGTCGGTGGAAAAACTGTTTTTT. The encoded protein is CASSFRSVEKLFF.

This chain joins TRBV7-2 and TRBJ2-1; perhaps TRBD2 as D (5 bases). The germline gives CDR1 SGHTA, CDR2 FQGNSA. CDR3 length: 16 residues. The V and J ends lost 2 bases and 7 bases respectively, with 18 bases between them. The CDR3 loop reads CASSLSYSRGLNEQFF. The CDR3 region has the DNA TGTGCCAGCAGCTTAAGTTACTCGCGAGGGTTGAATGAGCAGTTCTTC.

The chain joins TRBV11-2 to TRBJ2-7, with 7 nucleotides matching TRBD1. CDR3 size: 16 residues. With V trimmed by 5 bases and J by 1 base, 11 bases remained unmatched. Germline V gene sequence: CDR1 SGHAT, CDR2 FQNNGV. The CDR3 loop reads CASSITSGTASYEQYF. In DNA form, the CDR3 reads TGTGCCAGCAGCATTACTTCCGGGACAGCATCCTACGAGCAGTACTTC.

CDR3 nucleotides: TGTGCCAGCAGCTTGGGGCACAGGGCTGGGAGCAATCAGCCCCAGCATTTT. Translating gives CASSLGHRAGSNQPQHF. This sequence joins TRBV5-5 and TRBJ1-5; possible D gene TRBD1, 6 bases. The V and J ends lost 0 bases and 1 base respectively, with 14 bases between them. The CDR3 length is 17 residues. CDR1 and CDR2 (germline): SGHKS, YYEKEE (reference sequence). Filled out from reference TRBV5-5 and TRBJ1-5, the complete variable domain reads DAGVTQSPTHLIKTRGQQVTLRCSPISGHKSVSWYQQVLGQGPQFIFQYYEKEERGRGNFPDRFSARQFPNYSSELNVNALLLGDSALYLCASSLGHRAGSNQPQHFGDGTRLSIL.

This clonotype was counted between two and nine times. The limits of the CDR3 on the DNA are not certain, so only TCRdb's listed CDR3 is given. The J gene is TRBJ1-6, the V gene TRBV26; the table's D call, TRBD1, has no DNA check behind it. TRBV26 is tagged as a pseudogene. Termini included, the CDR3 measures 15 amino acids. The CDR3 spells CASTLWGQGNSPLHF.

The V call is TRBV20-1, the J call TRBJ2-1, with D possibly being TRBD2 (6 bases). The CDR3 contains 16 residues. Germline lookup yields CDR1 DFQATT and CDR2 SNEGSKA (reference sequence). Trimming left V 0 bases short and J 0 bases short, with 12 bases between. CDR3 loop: CSARDLVADSYNEQFF. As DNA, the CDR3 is TGCAGTGCTAGAGATCTGGTAGCGGACTCCTACAATGAGCAGTTCTTC.

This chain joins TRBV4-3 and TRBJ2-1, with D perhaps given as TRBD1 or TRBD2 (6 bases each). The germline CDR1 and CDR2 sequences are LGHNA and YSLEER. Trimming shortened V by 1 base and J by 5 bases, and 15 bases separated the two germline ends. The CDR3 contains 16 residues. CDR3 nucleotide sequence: TGCGCCAGCAGCCAAGGATGGGGGGCACTTAACAATGAGCAGTTCTTC. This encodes CASSQGWGALNNEQFF.

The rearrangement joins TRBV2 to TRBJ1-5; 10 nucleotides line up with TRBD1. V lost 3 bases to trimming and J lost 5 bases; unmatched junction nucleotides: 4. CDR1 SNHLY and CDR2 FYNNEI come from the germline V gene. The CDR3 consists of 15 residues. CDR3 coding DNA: TGTGCCAGCAGTGAGATTGGGACAGGGGATCAGCCCCAGCATTTT. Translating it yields CASSEIGTGDQPQHF.

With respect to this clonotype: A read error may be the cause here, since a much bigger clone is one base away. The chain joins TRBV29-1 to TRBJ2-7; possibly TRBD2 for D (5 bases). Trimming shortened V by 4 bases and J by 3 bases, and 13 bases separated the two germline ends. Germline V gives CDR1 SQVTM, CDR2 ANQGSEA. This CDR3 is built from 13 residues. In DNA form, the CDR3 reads TGCAGCGTTGGAGGAGATAGCGACTACGAGCAGTACTTC. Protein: CSVGGDSDYEQYF.